The 12 T cell receptor beta chains listed next were all sequenced from one sample in a study of T cells after yellow fever vaccination. A single record per CDR3 protein comes from TCRdb applying MiXCR to the 5' RACE reads. The sample contains about 99,000 distinct CDR3 sequences, 4.5% to 6% of which appear only once. The sequences come from CD8+ T cells sorted from PBMCs, collected 10 days after the yellow fever booster vaccination. The receptors here all came from a young man who received the YFV17D yellow fever vaccine.

This clonotype has more than one count but fewer than ten. The chain employs TRBV11-2 and TRBJ2-2; the D gene is possibly TRBD1 (7 bases). The CDR3 has 13 amino acids. V was trimmed by 10 bases and J by 1 base, leaving 10 bases between them. Germline CDR1 and CDR2: SGHAT and FQNNGV. CDR3 sequence: CATQGGNTGELFF. The CDR3 nucleotides are TGTGCCACCCAGGGGGGGAACACCGGGGAGCTGTTTTTT.

This clonotype turned up a few times. The CDR3 nucleotides are TGCGCCAGCAGGAGGGACCTACGAGGCATTTATGGCTACACCTTC. Protein: CASRRDLRGIYGYTF. The J gene is TRBJ1-2, the V gene TRBV10-2; D is perhaps TRBD1 (5 bases). Germline loops: CDR1 WSHSY, CDR2 SAAADI. With 6 bases removed from V and 5 bases from J, the gap between germline ends came to 19 bases. The CDR3 extends over 15 amino acids.

Many counts were recorded for this clonotype. The V gene is TRBV20-1, the J gene TRBJ1-1, with D maybe TRBD1 (5 bases). The length of the CDR3 is 14 residues. V was shortened by 2 bases and J by 10 bases, with 20 bases between the two germline ends. Germline assignment: CDR1 DFQATT and CDR2 SNEGSKA (reference sequence). In nucleotides, the CDR3 is TGCAGTGCTAGACACCCCCCGGGGGATCTCGGAGCTTTCTTT. It translates to CSARHPPGDLGAFF.

This clonotype has a handful of counts. The J gene is TRBJ1-6, the V gene TRBV10-3; TRBD1 agrees at 7 bases. This CDR3 spans 14 amino acids. Losses at the gene ends were 5 bases for V and 7 bases for J; bases not matched to a gene: 5. In germline, CDR1 is ENHRY, CDR2 SYGVKD. CDR3 in amino acids: CAISSGTVNSPLHF. The CDR3, as DNA: TGTGCCATCAGTTCCGGGACAGTCAATTCACCCCTCCACTTT.

V usage is TRBV13 and J usage is TRBJ2-3; D gene unclear. CDR3 length equals 13 residues. Germline V CDR1 and CDR2: PRHDT, FYEKMQ (reference sequence). Trimming removed 6 bases from V and 2 bases from J, with 9 bases in between. CDR3 bases: TGTGCCAGCAGTCGCGCGATCACAGATACGCAGTATTTT. It specifies CASSRAITDTQYF.

This clonotype was seen repeatedly, ten times or more. Written as DNA, the CDR3 is TGTGCCAGCAGCCAAGATCGCTTGGGTGGCTACACCTTC. Protein sequence: CASSQDRLGGYTF. The V gene is TRBV14, the J gene TRBJ1-2; unclear D gene. Trimming took off 0 bases at V and 7 bases at J, with 9 bases between the two ends. This CDR3 contains 13 residues. Germline V gene lookup returns CDR1 SGHDN and CDR2 FVKESK.

This clonotype was picked up a small number of times. The chain carries TRBV6-5 and TRBJ1-4, with D unclear. The CDR3 has 14 amino acids. Germline-derived CDR1 and CDR2 are MNHEY and SVGAGI. V was clipped by 0 bases and J by 6 bases, with 8 bases between them. For the CDR3, the DNA is TGTGCCAGCAGTTACTCGGAAAGAGATGAAAAACTGTTTTTT. It translates to CASSYSERDEKLFF.

This clonotype was observed at least ten times. The rearrangement joins TRBV4-3 to TRBJ2-3, with TRBD2 identical over 12 bases. Germline CDR1 LGHNA, CDR2 YSLEER. J lost 4 bases, V lost 0 bases, and 11 bases had no gene match. This CDR3 comprises 19 residues. The DNA for the CDR3 is TGCGCCAGCAGCCAAGATTTTTCCCCCCTAGCGGGGGGGTCAGATACGCAGTATTTT. It encodes CASSQDFSPLAGGSDTQYF.

The V call is TRBV12-3 or TRBV12-4, the J call TRBJ1-2, with D possibly matching TRBD1 (5 bases). Trimming cost V 8 bases and J 4 bases, with 11 bases left between them. The CDR3 extends over 12 amino acids. In nucleotides, the CDR3 is TGTGCCAGCGGACCGGGGCTCTATGGCTACACCTTC. Its translation is CASGPGLYGYTF.

This clonotype showed up just a few times. The chain links TRBV5-1 to TRBJ1-1, with no clear D. Per the germline V gene, CDR1 is SGHRS and CDR2 is YFSETQ. The CDR3 runs to 14 residues. V shed 3 bases and J shed 3 bases, with 12 bases lying between them. DNA of the CDR3: TGCGCCAGCAGCTCCCTCGGGGTCCACACTGAAGCTTTCTTT. It encodes CASSSLGVHTEAFF.

This clonotype was counted between two and nine times. The genes are TRBV4-1 and TRBJ2-3; TRBD2 is a possible D gene (6 bases). The V gene's germline CDR1 is MGHRA and CDR2 YSYEKL. Trimming stripped 2 bases from V and 4 bases from J, with 22 bases between. This CDR3 has 18 amino acids. In DNA form, the CDR3 reads TGCGCCAGCAGCCAACCACCCGGCACTAGCTTATTCCCAGATACGCAGTATTTT. This translates into CASSQPPGTSLFPDTQYF.

The chain recombines TRBV20-1 with TRBJ2-1; TRBD2 matches at 9 bases. The CDR3 has 20 residues. Germline V CDR1 and CDR2: DFQATT, SNEGSKA (reference sequence). With V trimmed by 1 base and J by 2 bases, 18 bases remained unmatched. As DNA, the CDR3 is TGCAGTGCTAGAGGGGTAAGCGGGGGGACCGTCACCTTGACCTACAATGAGCAGTTCTTC. Translated: CSARGVSGGTVTLTYNEQFF.